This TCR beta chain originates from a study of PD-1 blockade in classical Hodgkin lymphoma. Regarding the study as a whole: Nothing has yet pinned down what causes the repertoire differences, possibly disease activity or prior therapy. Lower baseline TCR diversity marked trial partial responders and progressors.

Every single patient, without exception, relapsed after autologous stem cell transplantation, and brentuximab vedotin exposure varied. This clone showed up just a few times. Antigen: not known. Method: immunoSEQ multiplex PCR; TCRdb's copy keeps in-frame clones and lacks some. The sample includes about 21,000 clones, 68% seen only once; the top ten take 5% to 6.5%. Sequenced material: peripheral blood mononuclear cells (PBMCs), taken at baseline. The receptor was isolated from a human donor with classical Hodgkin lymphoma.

CDR3 nucleotide sequence: TGTGCCAGCAGCTGGGACGGAGAAAAACTGTTTTTT. This translates into CASSWDGEKLFF. The gene calls are TRBV6-5 and TRBJ1-4; TRBD1 might be the D (5 bases). Deletions cut 6 bases from V and 8 bases from J, with 10 bases between. The CDR3 is 12 residues long. Germline-derived CDR1 and CDR2 are MNHEY and SVGAGI.